This T cell receptor delta chain is from a study of gammadelta T cells in human blood (dated by TCRdb to 2019 to 2021). Study-wide findings and limitations: According to the study, polyclonal expansion of innate gamma-delta T cells immediately after birth appeared to be driven by microbial exposure.

V is shortened by 3 bases, J by 5 bases, and the region joining them spans 15 bases. The CDR3 numbers 15 residues from cysteine through phenylalanine. Only the CDR3 portion is preserved as DNA: 45 bases, with reading frame beginning at the first base. The CDR1 and CDR2 encoded by the germline V gene are GEAIGNYY and EKD. The method behind the library was RT-PCR. The sequencer was an Illumina MiSeq. TCRdb processed the public reads again with the CATT caller, after which rows with matching DNA were combined. The sample profile shows some 700 delta-chain clones; around 63% of them were found once. Approximately 31% of the sample belongs to the ten largest clones. Compared with the rest of its sample, this clone is hyperexpanded (1% or more). The antigen it binds to is not known. Per-nucleotide qualities are absent, and no much larger clonotype sits a single base away. The same CDR3 arises from other DNA sequences in this sample as well.

The chain couples TRDV2 to TRDJ2; the best D guess is TRDD3, with 6 bases matching. Material: Vgamma9Vdelta2 gamma-delta T cells from adult blood. The origin of this receptor is a human donor. The CDR3 region has the sequence CACDVMGGTTAQLFF. The nucleotide sequence is TGTGCCTGTGACGTGATGGGGGGGACTACAGCACAACTCTTCTTT.